This TCR beta chain stems from a study of blood T cell repertoires in COVID-19. At the level of the study: The study drew acute and convalescent COVID-19 samples from the United States, Italy and Spain.

Authors' analysis steps: Reference gene primers were amplified, and this amplification served to estimate nucleated cell counts. The assay was immunoSEQ multiplex PCR, and TCRdb's table has in-frame clones only and misses some. That table gives V, J and clone size, and the DNA gave D and trimming. Among fewer than 500,000 clones listed, around 87% were seen once. Clinical history reported by participants formed the basis on which cohorts were assigned. Either two negative PCRs, clearance, or symptom resolution qualified Cohort 3 donors as recovered. The CDR3 is 16 residues long. J was trimmed by 5 bases and V by 3 bases; bases with no gene match: 12. Germline values: CDR1 MDHEN, CDR2 SYDVKM.

The chain combines TRBV28 with TRBJ2-5; 7 bases match TRBD2. Sequencing used PBMCs or T cells enriched from blood (not recorded which). This TCR was recovered from a man younger than 40 who had recovered from COVID-19. Here the CDR3 reads CASSLAWTSIQETQYF. The CDR3 nucleotides are TGTGCCAGCAGTTTGGCGTGGACTAGTATTCAGGAGACCCAGTACTTC. Full variable domain (outside the CDR3, taken from reference TRBV28 and TRBJ2-5): DVKVTQSSRYLVKRTGEKVFLECVQDMDHENMFWYRQDPGLGLRLIYFSYDVKMKEKGDIPEGYSVSREKKERFSLILESASTNQTSMYLCASSLAWTSIQETQYFGPGTRLLVL.